The sequence of this T cell receptor beta chain was determined in a study of blood T cell repertoires in COVID-19. Study as a whole: The study drew acute and convalescent COVID-19 samples from the United States, Italy and Spain.

Only in-frame clones appear in the TCRdb table, and some are missing; sequencing was by immunoSEQ multiplex PCR. The table has about 180,000 clones, about 83% seen once. Trimming took 3 bases from V and 1 from J; bases not matched to a gene: 4. CDR3 length equals 15 residues. Looked up from germline, CDR1 is SGDLS and CDR2 is YYNGEE. Sequenced: PBMCs or T cells enriched from blood (not recorded which). The sequence was obtained from a woman aged 25-40 years who had recovered from COVID-19. The chain links TRBV9 to TRBJ2-1; 7 positions match TRBD2. CDR3 in amino acids: CASSASGGSYNEQFF. Here the CDR3 DNA reads TGTGCCAGCAGCGCTAGCGGAGGTTCCTACAATGAGCAGTTCTTC.